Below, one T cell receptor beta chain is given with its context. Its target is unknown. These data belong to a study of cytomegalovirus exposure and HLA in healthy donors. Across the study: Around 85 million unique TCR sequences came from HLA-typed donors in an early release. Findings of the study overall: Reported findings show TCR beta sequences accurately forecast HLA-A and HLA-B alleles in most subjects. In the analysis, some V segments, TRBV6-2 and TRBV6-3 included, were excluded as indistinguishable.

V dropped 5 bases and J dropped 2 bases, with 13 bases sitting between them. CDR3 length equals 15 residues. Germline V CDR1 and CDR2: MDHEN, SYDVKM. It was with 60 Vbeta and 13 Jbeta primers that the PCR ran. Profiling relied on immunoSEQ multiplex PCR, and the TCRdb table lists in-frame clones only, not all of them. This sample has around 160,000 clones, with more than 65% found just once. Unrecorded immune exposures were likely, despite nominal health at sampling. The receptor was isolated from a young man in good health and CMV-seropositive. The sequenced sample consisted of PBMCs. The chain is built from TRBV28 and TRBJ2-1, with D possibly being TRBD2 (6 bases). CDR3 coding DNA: TGTGCCAGCAGTAGGCTAGCGAATACCTACAATGAGCAGTTCTTC. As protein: CASSRLANTYNEQFF.